This T cell receptor beta chain was captured by sequencing in a study of cytomegalovirus exposure and HLA in healthy donors. Study context: Across more than 350 genotyped donors, just over 80% landed in the Caucasian-associated ancestry cluster.

The germline gives CDR1 MNHEY, CDR2 SMNVEV (reference sequence). V was shortened by 3 bases and J by 4 bases, with 10 bases between the two germline ends. The CDR3 is 14 amino acids. The study ran its PCR with 60 Vbeta and 13 Jbeta primers. Only in-frame clones appear in the TCRdb table, and some are missing; sequencing was by immunoSEQ multiplex PCR. The sample holds 200,000 or so clones, approximately 78% seen once. This clone appeared a few times. No antigen is known for it. Study observations and caveats: In an earlier analysis, in some 500 donors, most V segments appeared productive either ~90% or ~30% of the time. From TCR beta sequences, most subjects' HLA-A and HLA-B alleles were reportedly predicted accurately.

This TCR was sampled from a male donor in good health and CMV-seronegative. The chain combines TRBV27 with TRBJ1-3; possibly TRBD1 for D (6 bases). The specimen was PBMCs. This CDR3 reads CASSFRGPGNTIYF. The DNA of the CDR3 is TGTGCCAGCAGTTTCAGGGGTCCCGGAAACACCATATATTTT.